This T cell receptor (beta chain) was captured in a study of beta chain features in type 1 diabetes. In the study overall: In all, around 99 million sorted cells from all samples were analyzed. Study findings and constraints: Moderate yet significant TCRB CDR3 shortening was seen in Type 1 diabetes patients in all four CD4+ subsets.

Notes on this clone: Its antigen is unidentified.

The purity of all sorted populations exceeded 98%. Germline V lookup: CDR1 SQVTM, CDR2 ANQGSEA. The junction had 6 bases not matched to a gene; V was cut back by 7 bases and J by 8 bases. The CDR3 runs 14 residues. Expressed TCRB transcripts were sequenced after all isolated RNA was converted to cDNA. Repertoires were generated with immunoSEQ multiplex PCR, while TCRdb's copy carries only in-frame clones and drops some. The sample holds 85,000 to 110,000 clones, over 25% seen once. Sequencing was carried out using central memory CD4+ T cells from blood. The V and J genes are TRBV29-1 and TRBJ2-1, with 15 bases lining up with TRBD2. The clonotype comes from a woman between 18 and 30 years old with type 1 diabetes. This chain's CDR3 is CSGHGLAGGDEQFF. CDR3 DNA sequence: TGCAGCGGCCACGGACTAGCGGGAGGGGATGAGCAGTTCTTC.